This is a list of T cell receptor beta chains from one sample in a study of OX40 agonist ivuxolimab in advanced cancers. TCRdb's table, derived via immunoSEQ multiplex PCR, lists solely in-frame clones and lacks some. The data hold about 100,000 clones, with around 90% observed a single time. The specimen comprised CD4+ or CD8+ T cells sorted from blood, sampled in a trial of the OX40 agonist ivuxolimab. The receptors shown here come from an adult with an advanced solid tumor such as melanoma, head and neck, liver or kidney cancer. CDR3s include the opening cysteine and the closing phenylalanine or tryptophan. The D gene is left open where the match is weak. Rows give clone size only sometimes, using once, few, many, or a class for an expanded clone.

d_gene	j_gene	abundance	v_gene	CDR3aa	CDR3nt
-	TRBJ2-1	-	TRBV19	CASSIDSQLRYSYNEQFF	TGTGCCAGTAGTATAGATTCCCAGTTGAGATACTCCTACAATGAGCAGTTCTTC
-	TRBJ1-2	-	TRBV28	CASRSRQVANYGYTF	TGTGCCAGCAGATCCCGACAGGTAGCTAACTATGGCTACACCTTC
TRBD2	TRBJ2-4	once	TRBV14	CASSRTSGGVAKNIQYF	TGTGCCAGCAGTCGGACTAGCGGGGGGGTAGCCAAAAACATTCAGTACTTC
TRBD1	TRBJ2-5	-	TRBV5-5	CASSVTGQETQYF	TGTGCCAGCAGCGTGACAGGGCAAGAGACCCAGTACTTC
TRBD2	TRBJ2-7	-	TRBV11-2	CASSISGRRYEQYF	TGTGCCAGCAGCATAAGCGGGAGGCGCTACGAGCAGTACTTC
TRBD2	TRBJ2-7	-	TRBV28	CASSPHSGRKVYEQYF	TGTGCCAGCAGTCCGCATAGCGGGAGGAAGGTCTACGAGCAGTACTTC
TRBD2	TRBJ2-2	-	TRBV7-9	CASRVSGGSTGELFF	TGTGCCAGCAGAGTTAGCGGGGGGAGCACCGGGGAGCTGTTTTTT
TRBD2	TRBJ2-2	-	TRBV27	CASSLNGGLDTGELFF	TGTGCCAGCAGTTTAAACGGGGGACTAGACACCGGGGAGCTGTTTTTT
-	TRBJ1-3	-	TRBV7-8	CASSPNPGEGNTIYF	TGTGCCAGCAGCCCGAACCCCGGAGAGGGAAACACCATATATTTT
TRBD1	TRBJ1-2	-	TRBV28	CASSGYTGGEVSYTF	TGTGCCAGCAGTGGCTATACAGGGGGCGAGGTTAGCTACACCTTC
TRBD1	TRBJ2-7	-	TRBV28	CASSLWGDRVHEQYF	TGTGCCAGCAGTTTATGGGGGGACAGGGTCCACGAGCAGTACTTC
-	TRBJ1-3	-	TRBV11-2	CASTLQGTSGNTIYF	TGTGCCAGCACCCTCCAGGGAACCTCTGGAAACACCATATATTTT
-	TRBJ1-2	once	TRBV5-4	CASSLGGDYGYTF	TGTGCCAGCAGCTTAGGGGGGGACTATGGCTACACCTTC
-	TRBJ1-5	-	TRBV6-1	CASSEDRVWGQPQHF	TGTGCCAGCAGTGAAGATCGAGTGTGGGGTCAGCCCCAGCATTTT
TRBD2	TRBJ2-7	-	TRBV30	CAWSRLAGHYEQYF	TGTGCCTGGAGCAGACTAGCGGGACACTACGAGCAGTACTTC
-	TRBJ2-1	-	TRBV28	CASKAPGPNNEQFF	TGTGCCAGCAAGGCCCCGGGACCCAACAATGAGCAGTTCTTC
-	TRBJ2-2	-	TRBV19	CASSTGVGSNTGELFF	TGTGCCAGTAGTACAGGGGTAGGCTCGAACACCGGGGAGCTGTTTTTT
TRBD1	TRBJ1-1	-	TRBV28	CASSLSTTGGGTEAFF	TGTGCCAGCAGTTTATCAACGACAGGGGGAGGAACTGAAGCTTTCTTT
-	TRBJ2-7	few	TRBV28	CASASGDLSYEQYF	TGTGCCAGCGCGTCAGGGGACCTCAGCTACGAGCAGTACTTC
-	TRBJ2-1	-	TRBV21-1	CASTPPQETGSLPCIYNEQFF	TGTGCCAGCACCCCCCCACAAGAGACAGGGAGTCTCCCCTGTATTTACAATGAGCAGTTCTTC
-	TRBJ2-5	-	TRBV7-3	CASSSGGVETQYF	TGTGCCAGCAGCTCCGGGGGAGTAGAGACCCAGTACTTC
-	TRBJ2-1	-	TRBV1	CTSSQDHRTSGRPEQFF	TGCACCAGCAGCCAAGATCATCGGACTAGCGGGAGGCCTGAGCAGTTCTTC
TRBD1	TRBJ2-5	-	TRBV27	CASSLINLGTVQETQYF	TGTGCCAGCAGTTTAATTAACCTGGGGACAGTTCAAGAGACCCAGTACTTC
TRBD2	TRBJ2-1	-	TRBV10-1	CASSDRAGGADEQFF	TGCGCCAGCAGTGACAGAGCGGGAGGTGCGGATGAGCAGTTCTTC
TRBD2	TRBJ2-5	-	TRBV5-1	CASSQGLAGEETQYF	TGCGCCAGCAGCCAGGGACTAGCGGGAGAAGAGACCCAGTACTTC
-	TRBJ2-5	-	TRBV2	CASSAFRAETQYF	TGTGCCAGCAGTGCGTTCAGGGCAGAGACCCAGTACTTC
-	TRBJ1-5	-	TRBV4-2	CASSQEAAGNQPQHF	TGTGCCAGCAGCCAAGAAGCAGCCGGGAATCAGCCCCAGCATTTT
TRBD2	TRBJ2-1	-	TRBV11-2	CASSLERLAGYNEQFF	TGTGCCAGCAGCTTAGAACGACTAGCGGGGTACAATGAGCAGTTCTTC
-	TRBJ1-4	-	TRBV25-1	CASSEYSTGFGEKLFF	TGTGCCAGCAGTGAATATAGTACTGGGTTTGGCGAAAAACTGTTTTTT
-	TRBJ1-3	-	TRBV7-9	CASSQRGISGNTIYF	TGTGCCAGCAGCCAGAGAGGGATCTCTGGAAACACCATATATTTT
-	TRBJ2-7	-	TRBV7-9	CASSFDSGSSYEQYF	TGTGCCAGCAGCTTCGATAGCGGTAGCTCCTACGAGCAGTACTTC
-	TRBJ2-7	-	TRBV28	CASRDGTYEQYF	TGTGCCAGCAGGGATGGGACCTACGAGCAGTACTTC
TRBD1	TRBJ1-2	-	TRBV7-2	CASSIGTAAIHLNYGYTF	TGTGCCAGCAGCATAGGGACAGCCGCGATACACCTTAACTATGGCTACACCTTC
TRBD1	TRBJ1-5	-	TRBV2	CASSGTGGNQPQHF	TGTGCCAGCAGTGGGACAGGCGGCAATCAGCCCCAGCATTTT
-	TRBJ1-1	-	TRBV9	CASSPSVQMNTEAFF	TGTGCCAGCAGCCCAAGTGTTCAAATGAACACTGAAGCTTTCTTT
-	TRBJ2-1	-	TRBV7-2	CASTQGGSYNEQFF	TGTGCCAGCACCCAGGGGGGTTCCTACAATGAGCAGTTCTTC
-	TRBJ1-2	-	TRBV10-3	CAISDPSGRIDYGYTF	TGTGCCATCAGTGACCCTTCGGGACGGATCGACTATGGCTACACCTTC
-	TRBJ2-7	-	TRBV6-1	CASSEGRNYEQYF	TGTGCCAGCAGTGAAGGGCGGAACTACGAGCAGTACTTC
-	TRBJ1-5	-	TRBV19	CASRMEDYLPPYSNQPQHF	TGTGCCAGTAGGATGGAAGACTACCTCCCCCCGTATAGCAATCAGCCCCAGCATTTT
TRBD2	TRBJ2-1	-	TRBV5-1	CASSLDSMRTSLFDEQFF	TGCGCCAGCAGCTTAGACTCTATGCGGACTAGTTTATTTGATGAGCAGTTCTTC
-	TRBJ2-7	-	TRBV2	CASSSRVDYEQYF	TGTGCCAGCAGCTCACGTGTGGATTACGAGCAGTACTTC
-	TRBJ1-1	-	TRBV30	CAWNDGNTEAFF	TGTGCCTGGAACGACGGGAACACTGAAGCTTTCTTT
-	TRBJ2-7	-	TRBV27	CASSLIQGWNEQYF	TGTGCCAGCAGTTTAATTCAGGGCTGGAACGAGCAGTACTTC
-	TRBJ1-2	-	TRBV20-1	CSASRVYGYTF	TGCAGTGCTAGCAGGGTCTATGGCTACACCTTC
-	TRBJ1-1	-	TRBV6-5	CASSYWAGNTEAFF	TGTGCCAGCAGTTACTGGGCAGGGAACACTGAAGCTTTCTTT
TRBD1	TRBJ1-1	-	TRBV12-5	CASGSGQGWNTEAFF	TGTGCTAGTGGTTCAGGACAGGGATGGAACACTGAAGCTTTCTTT
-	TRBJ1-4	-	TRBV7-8	CASSSGQKATNEKLFF	TGTGCCAGCAGCTCCGGACAGAAAGCAACTAATGAAAAACTGTTTTTT
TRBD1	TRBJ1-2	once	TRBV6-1	CASSSRQGRYTF	TGTGCCAGCAGCTCCAGACAGGGGCGCTACACCTTC
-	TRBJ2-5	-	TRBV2	CASRPPGGPWVETQYF	TGTGCCAGCAGACCCCCCGGCGGACCCTGGGTAGAGACCCAGTACTTC
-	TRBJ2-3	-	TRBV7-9	CASSLLGDTQYF	TGTGCCAGCAGCTTACTGGGCGATACGCAGTATTTT
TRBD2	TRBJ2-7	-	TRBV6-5	CASSSPYTSGTYEQYF	TGTGCCAGCAGTTCCCCTTATACTAGCGGTACCTACGAGCAGTACTTC
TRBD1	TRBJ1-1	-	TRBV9	CASSVGITGGLGNTEAFF	TGTGCCAGCAGCGTAGGCATAACAGGGGGCTTAGGGAACACTGAAGCTTTCTTT
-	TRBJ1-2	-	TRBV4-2	CASSQSFAEGLYGYTF	TGTGCCAGCAGCCAATCATTCGCCGAAGGACTCTATGGCTACACCTTC